This TCR beta chain was sequenced in a study of blood T cell repertoires in COVID-19. This CDR3 is built from 16 residues. The V gene end was trimmed by 1 base and the J gene end by 4 bases; junction bases not matched to a gene: 8. Germline-derived CDR1 and CDR2 are KGHSH and LQKENI. The data were produced by immunoSEQ multiplex PCR, yet TCRdb's version contains in-frame clones alone and is incomplete. The data hold under 200,000 clones, with roughly 91% observed a single time. This clonotype was sampled from a man in his forties with active or convalescent COVID-19. This rearrangement joins TRBV18 to TRBJ2-3; 7 bases line up with TRBD1. Sequenced input: peripheral blood. In nucleotides, the CDR3 is TGTGCCAGCTCACCACGGGGAGACAGGGTAGCAGATACGCAGTATTTT. Its translation: CASSPRGDRVADTQYF.